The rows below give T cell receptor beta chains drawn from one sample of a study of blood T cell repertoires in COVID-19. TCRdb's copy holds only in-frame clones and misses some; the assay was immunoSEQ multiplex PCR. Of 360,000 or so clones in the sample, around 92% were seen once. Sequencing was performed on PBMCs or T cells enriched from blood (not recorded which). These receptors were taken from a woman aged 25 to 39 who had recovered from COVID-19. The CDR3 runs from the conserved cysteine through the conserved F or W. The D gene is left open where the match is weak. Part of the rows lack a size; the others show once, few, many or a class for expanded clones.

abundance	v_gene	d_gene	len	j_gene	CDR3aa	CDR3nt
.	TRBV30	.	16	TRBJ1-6	CAWSVRGGFTPSPLHF	TGTGCCTGGAGTGTTCGGGGGGGGTTTACCCCTTCACCCCTCCACTTT
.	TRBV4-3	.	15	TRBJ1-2	CASSQDRGIGYGYTF	TGCGCCAGCAGCCAAGATCGGGGGATTGGCTATGGCTACACCTTC
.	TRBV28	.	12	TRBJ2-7	CASRTGAYEQYF	TGTGCCAGCAGGACAGGAGCCTACGAGCAGTACTTC
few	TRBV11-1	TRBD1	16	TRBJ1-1	CASSLKGALFNTEAFF	TGTGCCAGCAGCTTGAAGGGGGCTCTCTTTAACACTGAAGCTTTCTTT
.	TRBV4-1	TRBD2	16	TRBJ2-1	CASSQEPSGAYNEQFF	TGCGCCAGCAGCCAGGAACCTAGCGGGGCCTACAATGAGCAGTTCTTC
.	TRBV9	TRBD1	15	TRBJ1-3	CASSVPRTGGNTIYF	TGTGCCAGCAGCGTACCCAGGACAGGGGGAAACACCATATATTTT
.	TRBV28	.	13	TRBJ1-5	CASSTGFYQPQHF	TGTGCCAGCAGTACAGGGTTCTATCAGCCCCAGCATTTT
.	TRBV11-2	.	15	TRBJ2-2	CASSLVRTSTGELFF	TGTGCCAGCAGCTTAGTACGAACCTCCACAGGGGAGCTGTTTTTT
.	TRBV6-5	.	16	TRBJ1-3	CASSYSRPPLGNTIYF	TGTGCCAGCAGTTACAGCCGCCCGCCTTTAGGAAACACCATATATTTT
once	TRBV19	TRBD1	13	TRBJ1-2	CASRTRDSSGYTF	TGTGCCAGTAGGACGCGGGACAGTAGTGGCTACACCTTC
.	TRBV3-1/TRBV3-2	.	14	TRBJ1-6	CASSQDLKRSPLHF	TGTGCCAGCAGCCAAGATCTAAAGCGTTCACCCCTCCACTTT
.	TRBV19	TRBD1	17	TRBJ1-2	CASTLDRGTGRAYGYTF	TGTGCCAGTACCCTTGACAGGGGAACGGGTCGTGCCTATGGCTACACCTTC
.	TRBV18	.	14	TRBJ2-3	CASSPQQGTDTQYF	TGTGCCAGCTCACCACAACAGGGCACAGATACGCAGTATTTT
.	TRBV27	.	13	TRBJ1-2	CASSLNGKYGYTF	TGTGCCAGCAGTTTAAATGGCAAGTATGGCTACACCTTC
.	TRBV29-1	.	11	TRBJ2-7	CSTLGAYEQYF	TGCAGCACCCTGGGGGCTTACGAGCAGTACTTC
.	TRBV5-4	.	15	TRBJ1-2	CASSLGTDLNYGYTF	TGTGCCAGCAGCTTGGGGACAGACTTAAACTATGGCTACACCTTC
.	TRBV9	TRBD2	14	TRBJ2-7	CASSPLLAGLEQYF	TGTGCCAGCAGCCCCTTACTAGCGGGGCTTGAGCAGTACTTC
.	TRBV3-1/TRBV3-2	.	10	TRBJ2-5	CASMGQTQYF	TGTGCCAGCATGGGGCAGACCCAGTACTTC
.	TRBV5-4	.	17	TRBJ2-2	CASSLELGRADTGELFF	TGTGCCAGCAGCTTGGAATTGGGCAGGGCGGACACCGGGGAGCTGTTTTTT
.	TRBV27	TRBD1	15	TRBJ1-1	CASSTRQGKVTEAFF	TGTGCCAGCAGTACCCGACAGGGGAAAGTCACTGAAGCTTTCTTT
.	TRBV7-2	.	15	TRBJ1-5	CASSLGGTGGQPQHF	TGTGCCAGCAGCTTAGGAGGAACCGGTGGTCAGCCCCAGCATTTT
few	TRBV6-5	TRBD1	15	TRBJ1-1	CASSYWTGPGVEAFF	TGTGCCAGCAGTTACTGGACAGGGCCGGGGGTTGAAGCTTTCTTT
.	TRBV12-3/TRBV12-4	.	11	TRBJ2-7	CASSQSYEQYF	TGTGCCAGCAGTCAATCCTACGAGCAGTACTTC
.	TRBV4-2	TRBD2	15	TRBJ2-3	CASSQEAGGTDTQYF	TGTGCCAGCAGCCAAGAGGCGGGGGGCACAGATACGCAGTATTTT
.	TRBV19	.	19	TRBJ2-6	CASSTPPGVLISGANVLTF	TGTGCCAGTAGTACCCCCCCAGGGGTTCTCATCTCTGGGGCCAACGTCCTGACTTTC
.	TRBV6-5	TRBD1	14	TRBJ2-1	CASSRTGRINEQFF	TGTGCCAGCAGTCGGACAGGGAGAATCAATGAGCAGTTCTTC
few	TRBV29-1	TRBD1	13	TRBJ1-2	CSVGQGNNYGYTF	TGCAGCGTTGGACAGGGTAATAACTATGGCTACACCTTC
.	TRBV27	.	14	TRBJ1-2	CASSFVGGGDGYTF	TGTGCCAGCAGTTTCGTGGGGGGTGGCGATGGCTACACCTTC
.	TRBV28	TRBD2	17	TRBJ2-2	CASSLLRLAGSTGELFF	TGTGCCAGCAGTTTATTGCGGCTAGCGGGATCCACCGGGGAGCTGTTTTTT
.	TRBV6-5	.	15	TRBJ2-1	CASSYSGSSYNEQFF	TGTGCCAGCAGTTACTCAGGGAGCTCCTACAATGAGCAGTTCTTC
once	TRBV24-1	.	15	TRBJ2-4	CATSDPRGQGNIQYF	TGTGCCACCAGTGATCCGAGAGGCCAGGGAAACATTCAGTACTTC
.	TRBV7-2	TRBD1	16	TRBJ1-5	CASSLFFTGADQPQHF	TGTGCCAGCAGCCTATTTTTTACAGGGGCGGATCAGCCCCAGCATTTT
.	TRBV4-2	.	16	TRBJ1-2	CASSQDDGSTGYGYTF	TGTGCCAGCAGCCAAGATGATGGTAGTACCGGCTATGGCTACACCTTC
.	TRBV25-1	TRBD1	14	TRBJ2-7	CASSEGGQNYEQYF	TGTGCCAGCAGTGAAGGGGGACAGAACTACGAGCAGTACTTC
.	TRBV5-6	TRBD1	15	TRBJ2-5	CASSAVSGGKETQYF	TGTGCCAGCAGCGCGGTGTCAGGGGGTAAGGAGACCCAGTACTTC
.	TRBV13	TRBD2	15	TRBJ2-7	CASSERRESSYEQYF	TGTGCCAGCAGCGAGAGGCGGGAGAGCTCCTACGAGCAGTACTTC
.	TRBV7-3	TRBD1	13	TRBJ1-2	CASSSDRGGGYTF	TGTGCCAGCAGCTCCGACAGGGGGGGTGGCTACACCTTC
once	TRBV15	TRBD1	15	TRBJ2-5	CATSTLRTGEETQYF	TGTGCCACCAGCACCCTCAGGACAGGGGAAGAGACCCAGTACTTC
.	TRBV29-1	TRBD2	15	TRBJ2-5	CSVPGLAGWEETQYF	TGCAGCGTCCCGGGACTAGCGGGGTGGGAAGAGACCCAGTACTTC
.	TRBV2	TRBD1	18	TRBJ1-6	CASLRLAKIDRVGSPLHF	TGTGCCAGCTTACGACTAGCGAAAATTGACAGGGTCGGTTCACCCCTCCACTTT
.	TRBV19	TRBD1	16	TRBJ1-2	CASSINSGTVPYGYTF	TGTGCCAGTAGTATTAACTCCGGGACAGTTCCCTATGGCTACACCTTC
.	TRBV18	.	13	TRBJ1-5	CASSPGREQPQHF	TGTGCCAGCTCACCGGGCAGGGAACAGCCCCAGCATTTT
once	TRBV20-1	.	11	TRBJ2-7	CSARGVREQYF	TGCAGTGCTAGAGGGGTGCGGGAGCAGTACTTC
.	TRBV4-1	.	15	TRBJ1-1	CASSQARAGGTEAFF	TGCGCCAGCAGCCAAGCTCGCGCTGGGGGGACTGAAGCTTTCTTT
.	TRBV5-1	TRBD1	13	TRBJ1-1	CASSPGQLTEAFF	TGCGCCAGCAGCCCGGGACAGCTCACTGAAGCTTTCTTT